This is a list of T cell receptor beta chains from one sample in a study of shared clonotypes between healthy human individuals. Only in-frame clones appear in the TCRdb table, and some are missing; sequencing was by immunoSEQ multiplex PCR. Of millions of clones listed, around 96% are singletons. Specimen: naive CD8+ T cells sorted from blood. The receptor source for this set is a man in his late teens or twenties in good health. Both conserved end residues are part of each CDR3. The order of the fields is CDR3 DNA, CDR3 protein, V gene, J gene, clone size, D gene. A D gene is named only where the DNA matches it firmly. Not every row has a clone size; where given, it reads once, few, many or a size class.

DNA: TGTGCCAGCAGTTACTCGGGGGAGCCCTACGAGCAGTACTTC
CDR3: CASSYSGEPYEQYF
V: TRBV6-5
J: TRBJ2-7
size: once
D: NA

DNA: TGTGCCAGCAGCTTAGGGGTGGACGAGCAGTACTTC
CDR3: CASSLGVDEQYF
V: TRBV5-6
J: TRBJ2-7
size: NA
D: NA

DNA: TGTGCCAGCAGCCTTCGACTAGACTCCTACGAGCAGTACTTC
CDR3: CASSLRLDSYEQYF
V: TRBV13
J: TRBJ2-7
size: NA
D: NA

DNA: TGTGCCAGCAGTCTTATGGACGCATCAGGGGGCGCGGGGCAGCCCCAGCATTTT
CDR3: CASSLMDASGGAGQPQHF
V: TRBV27
J: TRBJ1-5
size: NA
D: TRBD1

DNA: TGTGCCAGCAGTTACTACCAGTTTGAGAGCCAGCCCCAGCATTTT
CDR3: CASSYYQFESQPQHF
V: TRBV6-6
J: TRBJ1-5
size: NA
D: NA

DNA: TGTGCCAGTAGTCCCGACACCGATAGCAATCAGCCCCAGCATTTT
CDR3: CASSPDTDSNQPQHF
V: TRBV19
J: TRBJ1-5
size: NA
D: NA

DNA: TGTGCCAGCAGCTCCGGGACAGGGGGTGTGCAGTACTTC
CDR3: CASSSGTGGVQYF
V: TRBV11-3
J: TRBJ2-7
size: NA
D: TRBD1

DNA: TGTGCCAGTAGTATTTTTGGCGACTCCTACAATGAGCAGTTCTTC
CDR3: CASSIFGDSYNEQFF
V: TRBV19
J: TRBJ2-1
size: NA
D: NA

DNA: TGCGCCAGCAGCTTGGGACGGGCCTACGAGCAGTACTTC
CDR3: CASSLGRAYEQYF
V: TRBV5-1
J: TRBJ2-7
size: NA
D: NA

DNA: TGTGCCAGCAGCCCAGGGGATACGGAGGGGACCCAGTACTTC
CDR3: CASSPGDTEGTQYF
V: TRBV7-9
J: TRBJ2-5
size: NA
D: NA